This T cell receptor (beta chain) was documented in a study of blood T cell repertoires in COVID-19. Looking at the study overall: There were acute and convalescent COVID-19 samples, and they came from the United States, Italy and Spain. PBMCs, B-cell-depleted T cells, or T cells were the source of the cDNA or gDNA that made up the material.

V dropped 1 base and J dropped 4 bases, with 10 bases sitting between them. The germline V gene encodes CDR1 MDHEN and CDR2 SYDVKM. CDR3 length: 14 amino acids. Study processing details: Quantification of nucleated cells was approximated via reference gene primer amplification. Clones were read by immunoSEQ multiplex PCR, and TCRdb kept only the in-frame ones, dropping some. V and J calls plus clone size are reproduced from that table; the DNA served to infer D and trimming. The data show fewer than 250,000 clones, roughly nine tenths seen once. Sequencing was performed on peripheral blood. This TCR was sampled from a man aged 40-49 years with acute or convalescent COVID-19. This chain connects TRBV28 to TRBJ1-1, with D maybe TRBD1 (5 bases). The CDR3 loop is CASSLFGGGTEAFF. In nucleotides, the CDR3 is TGTGCCAGCAGTTTATTCGGGGGGGGCACTGAAGCTTTCTTT.